This is a list of T cell receptor beta chains from one sample in a study of blood T cells in healthy people across ages. TCRdb redid the calling of the 5' RACE reads with MiXCR, one entry per CDR3 protein. The table has 710,000 or so distinct CDR3 sequences, 32% seen once. Material for sequencing was blood. The receptors were sampled from an elderly woman in good health. Both conserved end residues are part of each CDR3. D genes are given only for firm matches. Some rows have no size entry. The others give once, few or many, or a class for an expanded clone.

>.|TRBJ1-6|.|TRBV20-1
CSARQTDNSPLHF
TGCAGTGCTAGACAGACAGATAATTCACCCCTCCACTTT
>.|TRBJ2-2|.|TRBV6-1
CASDWGRGTGELFF
TGTGCCAGTGACTGGGGGCGCGGCACCGGGGAGCTGTTTTTT
>.|TRBJ1-2|.|TRBV3-1
CASSQVGGINYGYTF
TGTGCCAGCAGCCAAGTGGGAGGGATCAACTATGGCTACACCTTC
>.|TRBJ1-1|.|TRBV20-1
CSASPGQRTEAFF
TGCAGTGCCTCCCCGGGGCAGCGGACTGAAGCTTTCTTT
>few|TRBJ1-3|.|TRBV28
CASSPQDGSGNTIYF
TGTGCCAGCAGTCCTCAGGACGGGTCTGGAAACACCATATATTTT
>once|TRBJ2-7|TRBD1|TRBV7-2
CASSQTGNRYEQYF
TGTGCCAGCAGCCAGACAGGGAATCGGTACGAGCAGTACTTC
>.|TRBJ2-3|.|TRBV15
CATSRGKTDSTDTQYF
TGTGCCACCAGCAGAGGGAAGACAGACAGCACAGATACGCAGTATTTT
>.|TRBJ1-5|.|TRBV27
CASSSGRFSPPQHF
TGTGCCAGCAGTTCCGGGAGATTCTCACCGCCCCAGCATTTT
>few|TRBJ1-1|.|TRBV6-2/TRBV6-3
CASSLYRQRDTEAFF
TGTGCCAGCAGTTTATACAGGCAACGGGACACTGAAGCTTTCTTT
>many|TRBJ2-5|TRBD2|TRBV20-1
CSASQAGGRGETQYF
TGCAGTGCTAGTCAAGCGGGGGGGCGTGGAGAGACCCAGTACTTC
>.|TRBJ1-1|.|TRBV20-1
CSAATLIRETEAFF
TGCAGTGCTGCCACCTTGATTAGGGAGACTGAAGCTTTCTTT
>.|TRBJ2-2|TRBD2|TRBV5-5
CASSLTSGGATGERFF
TGTGCCAGCAGCTTGACTAGCGGGGGGGCCACCGGGGAGCGGTTTTTT
>many|TRBJ2-6|.|TRBV5-1
CASSLTGVEANVLTF
TGCGCCAGCAGCCTGACGGGGGTTGAGGCCAACGTCCTGACTTTC
>few|TRBJ2-3|.|TRBV20-1
CSARDPGLGDTQYF
TGCAGTGCTAGAGATCCAGGCCTGGGGGATACGCAGTATTTT
>many|TRBJ2-7|.|TRBV28
CASSSNYEQYF
TGTGCCAGCAGTTCGAATTACGAGCAGTACTTC
>.|TRBJ1-2|TRBD1|TRBV7-9
CASSWLGTGDGYTF
TGTGCCAGCAGCTGGCTAGGGACAGGGGATGGCTACACCTTC
>.|TRBJ1-5|.|TRBV2
CASSEASGTLTRYSNQPQHF
TGTGCCAGCAGTGAAGCGTCCGGGACACTCACAAGGTATAGCAATCAGCCCCAGCATTTT
>.|TRBJ1-5|TRBD1|TRBV19
CASTDRGPSNQPQHF
TGTGCCAGTACCGACAGGGGCCCTAGCAATCAGCCCCAGCATTTT
>few|TRBJ1-1|.|TRBV2
CASTSLQAFF
TGTGCCAGCACGTCCCTTCAAGCTTTCTTT
>many|TRBJ1-2|TRBD1|TRBV20-1
CSAPLTGEGYGYTF
TGCAGTGCTCCTCTTACAGGGGAGGGGTATGGCTACACCTTC
>many|TRBJ2-1|TRBD2|TRBV2
CASLAGDPSYNEQFF
TGTGCCAGCCTAGCGGGGGACCCCTCCTACAATGAGCAGTTCTTC
>.|TRBJ2-2|.|TRBV27
CASAGQRNTGELFF
TGTGCCAGCGCGGGACAGAGGAACACCGGGGAGCTGTTTTTT
>many|TRBJ1-6|.|TRBV7-3
CASSPSVGSPLHF
TGTGCCAGCAGCCCCTCGGTCGGTTCACCCCTCCACTTT
>many|TRBJ2-1|.|TRBV5-1
CASNRVAHNEQFF
TGCGCCAGCAATCGGGTGGCCCACAATGAGCAGTTCTTC
>.|TRBJ2-3|TRBD1|TRBV28
CASSSMTGALTQAGPTDTQYF
TGTGCCAGCAGTAGTATGACAGGGGCCCTTACTCAAGCAGGGCCCACAGATACGCAGTATTTT
>.|TRBJ2-1|TRBD2|TRBV6-2/TRBV6-3
CASSYHRLAGSSSYNEQFF
TGTGCCAGCAGTTACCATAGACTAGCGGGGTCAAGCTCCTACAATGAGCAGTTCTTC
>.|TRBJ2-1|TRBD2|TRBV4-1
CASSQDYVLAGVGDNEQFF
TGCGCCAGCAGCCAAGATTATGTTTTAGCGGGAGTCGGGGACAATGAGCAGTTCTTC
>.|TRBJ2-7|.|TRBV11-2
CASSSQRIGGVEQYF
TGTGCCAGCAGCTCCCAAAGGATAGGGGGTGTCGAGCAGTACTTC
>many|TRBJ2-1|.|TRBV19
CASSTPRLNPNEQFF
TGTGCCAGTAGTACTCCCAGGCTCAATCCGAATGAGCAGTTCTTC
>many|TRBJ2-1|TRBD2|TRBV11-3
CASSLFASGTYNEQFF
TGTGCCAGCAGCTTATTCGCTAGCGGTACCTACAATGAGCAGTTCTTC
>.|TRBJ2-7|.|TRBV15
CATSGAGKSYNEQYF
TGTGCCACCAGTGGCGCGGGGAAATCCTACAATGAGCAGTACTTC
>many|TRBJ2-3|.|TRBV14
CASSRRGTDTQYF
TGTGCCAGCAGCCGCCGGGGCACAGATACGCAGTATTTT
>many|TRBJ1-4|TRBD1|TRBV29-1
CSVEEGGTENEKLFF
TGCAGCGTTGAAGAAGGAGGGACAGAGAATGAAAAACTGTTTTTT
>.|TRBJ2-3|.|TRBV19
CASTYTPAARTQYF
TGTGCCAGTACCTATACCCCAGCTGCGCGGACGCAGTATTTT
>.|TRBJ1-1|.|TRBV2
CASSEIKGRNTEAFF
TGTGCCAGCAGTGAAATAAAGGGGAGGAACACTGAAGCTTTCTTT
>.|TRBJ2-5|TRBD2|TRBV7-9
CASSRVSGKETQYF
TGTGCCAGCAGCCGCGTTAGCGGGAAAGAGACCCAGTACTTC
>.|TRBJ2-7|.|TRBV7-2
CASSLEGGTKAYEQYF
TGTGCCAGCAGCTTAGAGGGGGGGACAAAAGCCTACGAGCAGTACTTC
>many|TRBJ1-2|TRBD1|TRBV2
CASSSDRGGYGYTF
TGTGCCAGCAGTTCGGACAGGGGCGGCTATGGCTACACCTTC
>.|TRBJ2-1|TRBD2|TRBV20-1
CSAGLAGFRNEQFF
TGCAGTGCTGGACTAGCGGGATTTCGCAATGAGCAGTTCTTC
>.|TRBJ1-6|.|TRBV4-3
CASSQESNSPLHF
TGCGCCAGCAGCCAAGAATCCAATTCACCCCTCCACTTT
>many|TRBJ2-7|TRBD1|TRBV10-3
CAISSTAGQGGYEQYF
TGTGCCATCAGTTCGACTGCGGGACAGGGAGGATACGAGCAGTACTTC
>many|TRBJ2-3|TRBD1|TRBV20-1
CSASWDRETFGTDTQYF
TGCAGTGCTAGTTGGGACAGGGAGACCTTTGGCACAGATACGCAGTATTTT
>.|TRBJ1-5|.|TRBV20-1
CSATSNSNQPQHF
TGCAGTGCTACAAGTAATAGCAATCAGCCCCAGCATTTT
>many|TRBJ2-7|TRBD1|TRBV6-2/TRBV6-3
CASSVKRDRYYEQYF
TGTGCCAGCAGCGTAAAAAGGGACAGGTACTACGAGCAGTACTTC
>.|TRBJ2-7|.|TRBV9
CASSVGGDKSYEQYF
TGTGCCAGCAGCGTAGGGGGGGACAAATCCTACGAGCAGTACTTC
>many|TRBJ2-5|TRBD2|TRBV5-1
CASSLGTSVQETQYF
TGCGCCAGCAGCCTAGGGACTAGCGTCCAAGAGACCCAGTACTTC
>many|TRBJ2-3|.|TRBV20-1
CSAPRGELRKTDTQYF
TGCAGTGCTCCAAGGGGGGAGTTGAGGAAAACAGATACGCAGTATTTT
>few|TRBJ1-1|TRBD1|TRBV5-1
CASSIQGAGGTEAFF
TGCGCCAGCAGCATTCAGGGGGCGGGGGGCACTGAAGCTTTCTTT
>many|TRBJ2-7|.|TRBV7-2
CASSGRDEQYF
TGTGCCAGCAGCGGTAGGGACGAGCAGTACTTC
>once|TRBJ2-1|.|TRBV20-1
CSAKEASSHNEQFF
TGCAGTGCTAAAGAGGCTAGCAGTCACAATGAGCAGTTCTTC
>few|TRBJ1-5|.|TRBV6-1
CASRRFQQPQHF
TGTGCCAGCAGGCGGTTTCAACAGCCCCAGCATTTT
>many|TRBJ2-5|.|TRBV18
CASSPGRGILGTQYF
TGTGCCAGCTCCCCCGGCCGGGGGATCCTTGGGACCCAGTACTTC
>many|TRBJ2-6|TRBD1|TRBV30
CASSRQGQGANVLTF
TGTGCCTCGTCGCGACAGGGGCAAGGGGCCAACGTCCTGACTTTC
>.|TRBJ2-5|TRBD1|TRBV5-1
CASSLGTVETQYF
TGCGCCAGCAGCTTAGGGACAGTAGAGACCCAGTACTTC
>many|TRBJ1-2|.|TRBV29-1
CSVDEGGRLYGYTF
TGCAGCGTTGATGAGGGGGGCCGTCTCTATGGCTACACCTTC
>few|TRBJ2-7|TRBD1|TRBV6-2/TRBV6-3
CASSYSVGTGAYYGQYF
TGTGCCAGCAGTTACTCGGTGGGGACAGGGGCGTACTACGGGCAGTACTTC
>.|TRBJ1-6|.|TRBV19
CASSGALNSNSPLHF
TGTGCCAGTAGTGGGGCGCTGAACTCTAATTCACCCCTCCACTTT
>many|TRBJ2-1|.|TRBV9
CASSLLEREQFF
TGTGCCAGCAGCCTTCTCGAGCGGGAGCAGTTCTTC
>many|TRBJ1-1|.|TRBV5-1
CASSLGSDLGTEAFF
TGCGCCAGCAGCTTGGGGTCCGACTTGGGCACTGAAGCTTTCTTT
>few|TRBJ2-6|.|TRBV28
CASRTQTSGADVLTF
TGTGCCAGCAGGACACAGACCTCTGGGGCCGACGTCCTGACTTTC